This TCR beta chain was recovered during a study of shared clonotypes between healthy human individuals. The CDR3 is 13 residues long. The germline CDR1 and CDR2 sequences are KGHSH and LQKENI. J lost 3 bases, V lost 5 bases, and 0 bases had no gene match. The assay was immunoSEQ multiplex PCR, and TCRdb's table has in-frame clones only and misses some. The sample contains some 2,000,000 clones, 95% of which appear only once. For this clone: This specimen includes other DNA sequences encoding the same CDR3.

The sample comprised naive CD4+ T cells sorted from blood. Stated subset: CD45RA+ positively selected. The clonotype was recovered from a man in his late teens or twenties in good health. V usage is TRBV18 and J usage is TRBJ1-2; 10 positions match TRBD1. CDR3 in DNA: TGTGCCAGCTCAGGGACAGGGGACTATGGCTACACCTTC. Its translation: CASSGTGDYGYTF.